These 15 T cell receptor beta chains were all obtained from the same sample, sequenced in a study of regulatory T cells in long-lasting Graves disease. Time point: persistent/refractory GD, antithyroid drugs over 5 years with positive TRAb. PBMC-derived RNA was used for the TCR library. Investigators prepared the TCR beta libraries by applying iRepertoire HTBI primers and Arm-PCR of CDR3 regions. TCRdb called the multiplex PCR reads again in MiXCR, with one record for every CDR3 protein. The profile shows over 650,000 distinct CDR3 sequences, 30% of them singletons. This sample comprised peripheral blood mononuclear cells (PBMCs), obtained when the disease was refractory, from a patient treated with antithyroid drugs. The receptors were gathered from a female donor with Graves disease.

The chain joins TRBV28 to TRBJ1-2; no reliable D call. V gave up 8 bases and J gave up 6 bases, with 10 bases separating them. Germline lookup yields CDR1 MDHEN and CDR2 SYDVKM. CDR3 size: 11 residues. As DNA, the CDR3 is TGTGCCAGCGGCCCCCTCGATGGCTACACCTTC. It encodes CASGPLDGYTF.

The chain uses TRBV30 and TRBJ1-1, with D uncertain. The V gene lost 5 bases and the J gene lost 2 bases, with 12 bases spanning the gap. The V gene's germline CDR1 is GTSNPN and CDR2 SVGIG (reference sequence). The CDR3 consists of 13 residues. The CDR3 region is CAWFRGINTEAFF. CDR3 in DNA: TGTGCCTGGTTCAGAGGAATAAACACTGAAGCTTTCTTT. Full variable domain (missing parts from reference TRBV30 and TRBJ1-1): SQTIHQWPATLVQPVGSPLSLECTVEGTSNPNLYWYRQAAGRGLQLLFYSVGIGQISSEVPQNLSASRPQDRQFILSSKKLLLSDSGFYLCAWFRGINTEAFFGQGTRLTVV.

This clonotype was seen at least ten times. The chain recombines TRBV6-1 with TRBJ1-1; D is uncertain. The V and J ends lost 8 bases and 4 bases respectively, with 11 bases between them. The germline V gene has CDR1 MNHNS and CDR2 SASEGT. The CDR3 has 12 amino acids. In DNA, the CDR3 is TGTGCCAGCCGAGAATTAGGCACTGAAGCTTTCTTT. Protein: CASRELGTEAFF.

This chain connects TRBV6-1 to TRBJ1-6; TRBD1 aligns across 7 bases. The V gene end was trimmed by 7 bases and the J gene end by 7 bases; junction bases not matched to a gene: 10. This CDR3 contains 15 residues. Germline V CDR1 and CDR2: MNHNS, SASEGT. The CDR3 nucleotides are TGTGCCAGCACCACCCAGACAGGGACGAATTCACCCCTCCACTTT. Protein product: CASTTQTGTNSPLHF.

This clonotype was detected ten times or more. The chain links TRBV6-2 or TRBV6-3 to TRBJ2-7; D perhaps matches TRBD2 (5 bases). Germline assignment: CDR1 MNHEY and CDR2 SVGEGT. The CDR3 has 15 amino acids. Between the trimmed V and J ends, which lost 4 bases and 0 bases, there was a span of 13 bases. The CDR3 DNA reads as TGTGCCAGCAGTTCCAGGACTGTCTTCTCCTACGAGCAGTACTTC. Encoded protein: CASSSRTVFSYEQYF.

This clonotype has a count of ten or more. The chain is built from TRBV27 and TRBJ1-2, with unresolved D. With 6 bases removed from V and 8 bases from J, the gap between germline ends came to 19 bases. CDR3 length: 14 residues. Germline CDR1 is MNHEY and CDR2 is SMNVEV (reference sequence). CDR3 nucleotide sequence: TGTGCCAGCAGAAGCCTCCCTAAGGGCGGGGGCTACACCTTC. Translation gives CASRSLPKGGGYTF.

J is TRBJ1-6 and V is TRBV6-1, with a possible D match to TRBD1 (5 bases). V was trimmed by 2 bases and J by 5 bases, leaving 10 bases between them. Germline CDR1 is MNHNS and CDR2 is SASEGT. There are 15 residues in the CDR3. The CDR3 loop is CASSEPGVDNSPLHF. In DNA form, the CDR3 reads TGTGCCAGCAGTGAACCGGGGGTAGATAATTCACCCCTCCACTTT.

The rearrangement uses TRBV12-3 or TRBV12-4 and TRBJ1-1, with D unclear. The CDR3 extends over 11 amino acids. V lost 5 bases, J lost 11 bases, and 12 bases lay in between. The CDR3 loop is CASSRRAAAFF. The CDR3 bases are TGTGCCAGCAGTCGTAGGGCCGCTGCTTTCTTT.

This chain uses TRBV20-1 with TRBJ2-7; TRBD2 matches 8 bases. The germline gives CDR1 DFQATT, CDR2 SNEGSKA (reference sequence). The CDR3 spans 16 residues. After removal of 2 bases from V and 0 bases from J, the junction contained 9 bases not matched to a gene. The CDR3 region has the DNA TGCAGTGCTAGAACCCCGACTAGCGAAAGCTCCTACGAGCAGTACTTC. Translation: CSARTPTSESSYEQYF.

This clonotype was counted at least ten times. The chain joins TRBV6-1 to TRBJ1-1; no clear D gene. Germline V gene lookup returns CDR1 MNHNS and CDR2 SASEGT. The CDR3 runs 15 residues. The V end lost 7 bases, the J end lost 0 bases, and 15 bases lay between the germline ends. The CDR3 nucleotides read TGTGCCAGCATCGCGGGTCCTAATATGAACACTGAAGCTTTCTTT. Protein sequence: CASIAGPNMNTEAFF.

This clonotype was seen once. The CDR3 loop is CASSFRGRSGYTF. For the CDR3, the DNA is TGTGCCAGCAGTTTCAGGGGGAGGTCTGGCTACACCTTC. The chain is built from TRBV12-3 or TRBV12-4 and TRBJ1-2; 7 bases are a match to TRBD1. The V segment lost 3 bases and the J segment 7 bases; nucleotides outside the gene matches: 5. The CDR3 extends over 13 amino acids.

The chain carries TRBV7-6 and TRBJ2-7; D may be TRBD2 (7 bases). The CDR3 loop spans 14 amino acids. Germline V lookup: CDR1 SGHVS, CDR2 FNYEAQ. The V end lost 5 bases, the J end lost 6 bases, and 17 bases lay between the germline ends. The CDR3 bases are TGTGCCAGCAGCCGGGACTACGGAGGGGGCGAGCAGTACTTC. This gives the protein CASSRDYGGGEQYF.

This sequence joins TRBV10-3 and TRBJ1-1; 8 bases are shared with TRBD1. The CDR3 covers 13 residues. Germline V CDR1 and CDR2: ENHRY, SYGVKD. Unmatched junction bases numbered 4, after V lost 8 bases and J lost 2 bases. CDR3 coding DNA: TGTGCCATCGACAGGGGCGCAAACACTGAAGCTTTCTTT. Residues: CAIDRGANTEAFF.

V gene TRBV11-2 combines with J gene TRBJ2-7, with unresolved D. The CDR3 runs to 13 residues. V lost 1 base, J lost 4 bases, and 8 bases lay in between. Germline-derived CDR1 and CDR2 are SGHAT and FQNNGV. In nucleotides, the CDR3 is TGTGCCAGCAGCTTAGTGTTCGGATACGAGCAGTACTTC. Protein: CASSLVFGYEQYF.

The chain recombines TRBV20-1 with TRBJ2-7, with D hard to call. V was clipped by 2 bases and J by 2 bases, with 13 bases between them. This CDR3 comprises 14 residues. CDR1 and CDR2 from the germline V gene are DFQATT and SNEGSKA (reference sequence). CDR3 sequence (DNA): TGCAGTGCTAGAATGGGCGGATTTACCTACGAGCAGTACTTC. Its protein product is CSARMGGFTYEQYF.